This entry lists 2 T cell receptor beta chains sequenced from one sample in a study of blood T cells in healthy people across ages. It was with a sample-barcoded 5' primer and a J-beta primer mix that a second PCR of roughly 7 to 12 cycles was run. From the 5' RACE reads, TCRdb called clonotypes with MiXCR, one entry per CDR3 protein. Here the sample spans roughly 790,000 distinct CDR3 sequences, 35% to 45% being singletons. The sequenced sample was blood. The source of these receptors is an older woman in good health.

The rearrangement uses TRBV6-2 or TRBV6-3 and TRBJ1-4, with TRBD1 identical over 10 bases. Germline CDR1 MNHEY, CDR2 SVGEGT. Unmatched junction bases numbered 9, after V lost 4 bases and J lost 7 bases. The CDR3 sequence is 16 residues long. The CDR3 is CASSSGTGVRSEKLFF. CDR3 in DNA: TGTGCCAGCAGTTCCGGGACAGGGGTAAGGAGTGAAAAACTGTTTTTT.

The DNA for the CDR3 is TGTGCCAGCAGCCAAGTGACCAGGACAGGGAGCTACGAGCAGTACTTC. Its protein product is CASSQVTRTGSYEQYF. The chain links TRBV3-1 to TRBJ2-7; TRBD1 agrees at 8 bases. In germline, CDR1 is LGHDT, CDR2 YNNKEL (reference sequence). The CDR3 loop spans 16 amino acids. Trimming removed 1 base from V and 3 bases from J; junction bases left unmatched: 8.